The clone carrying this T cell receptor (beta chain) occurred a few times. Its matching antigen is unknown. The data are from a study of response to subunit inactivated influenza vaccine. TCRdb passed the RT-PCR reads through MiXCR, listing each CDR3 protein once. The sample includes approximately 700,000 distinct CDR3 sequences, roughly 14% seen only once; the top ten take around a tenth. Germline V gene data show CDR1 as DFQATT and CDR2 as SNEGSKA (reference sequence). CDR3 length equals 15 residues. With 4 bases clipped from V and 3 bases from J, the junction kept 12 bases outside the gene matches. Whole-study findings and limits: Each seasonal influenza vaccination recruits few new T cells, the authors suggested.

Sequencing used PBMCs from blood, obtained 11 to 12 days after vaccination. The chain joins TRBV20-1 to TRBJ2-7, with 7 bases matching TRBD1. This TCR was sampled from a man aged 50-60 years who received an inactivated influenza vaccine. The DNA for the CDR3 is TGCAGTGCTACGGACAGGCAATCCCGAGTCTACGAGCAGTACTTC. Encoded protein: CSATDRQSRVYEQYF.